Only a few counts were recorded for the clone carrying this TCR beta chain. The PCR was carried out with 60 Vbeta primers and 13 Jbeta primers. Method: immunoSEQ multiplex PCR; TCRdb's copy keeps in-frame clones and lacks some. Among 140,000 or so clones listed, about a tenth were seen once. Between the trimmed V and J ends, which lost 3 bases and 0 bases, there was a span of 9 bases. The germline V gene encodes CDR1 SEHNR and CDR2 FQNEAQ (reference sequence). This CDR3 comprises 15 residues. This specimen belongs to a study of cytomegalovirus exposure and HLA in healthy donors. The receptor was derived from a male donor in good health and CMV-seronegative. V gene TRBV7-9 combines with J gene TRBJ1-5; possible D gene TRBD1, 6 bases. The sequencing input was PBMCs. The CDR3 region has the DNA TGTGCCAGCAGCTTCGGGACAAATAGCAATCAGCCCCAGCATTTT. It codes for CASSFGTNSNQPQHF.